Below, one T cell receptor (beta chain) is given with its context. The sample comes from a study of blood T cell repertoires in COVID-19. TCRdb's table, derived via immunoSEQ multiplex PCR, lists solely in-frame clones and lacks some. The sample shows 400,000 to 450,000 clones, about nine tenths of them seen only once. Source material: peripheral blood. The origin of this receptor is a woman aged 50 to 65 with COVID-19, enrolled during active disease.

CDR3 in amino acids: CASSTDRGRWSPLHF. The CDR3, as DNA: TGTGCCAGTAGTACGGACAGGGGGAGGTGGTCACCCCTCCACTTT. The gene calls are TRBV19 and TRBJ1-6, with 10 bases identical to TRBD1. The V segment lost 4 bases and the J segment 10 bases; nucleotides outside the gene matches: 7. This CDR3 is built from 15 residues. Germline lookup yields CDR1 LNHDA and CDR2 SQIVND (reference sequence).